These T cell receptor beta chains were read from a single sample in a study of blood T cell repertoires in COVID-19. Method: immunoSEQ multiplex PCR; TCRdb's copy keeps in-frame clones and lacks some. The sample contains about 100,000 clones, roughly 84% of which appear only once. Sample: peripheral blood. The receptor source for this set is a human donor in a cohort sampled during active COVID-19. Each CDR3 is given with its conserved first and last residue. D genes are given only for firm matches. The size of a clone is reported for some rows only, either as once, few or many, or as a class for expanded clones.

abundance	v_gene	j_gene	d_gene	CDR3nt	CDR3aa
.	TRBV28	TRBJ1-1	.	TGTGCCAGCAGTATGTACAGTGAAGCTTTCTTT	CASSMYSEAFF
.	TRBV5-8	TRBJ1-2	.	TGTGCCAGCACTCAGGGAATGGTCTACTATGGCTACACCTTC	CASTQGMVYYGYTF
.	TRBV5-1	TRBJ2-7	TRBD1	TGCGCCAGCAGCCCGTCGGACAGGGGGGAGCAGTACTTC	CASSPSDRGEQYF
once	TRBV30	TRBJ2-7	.	TGTGCCTGGAGTGTGTTGTCAGCCTACGAGCAGTACTTC	CAWSVLSAYEQYF
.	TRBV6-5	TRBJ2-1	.	TGTGCCAGCAGCTACTTCCGGGAGCAGTTCTTC	CASSYFREQFF
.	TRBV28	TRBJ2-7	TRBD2	TGTGCCAGCAGGGGCGGGACTAGCGGGAGTGTTGAGCAGTACTTC	CASRGGTSGSVEQYF
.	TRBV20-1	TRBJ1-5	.	TGCAGTGCTATTGACACTCTAAAACCGCTTAGCAATCAGCCCCAGCATTTT	CSAIDTLKPLSNQPQHF
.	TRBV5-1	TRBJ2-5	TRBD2	TGCGCCAGCAGCGGAACCGGGACTATAACAGAGACCCAGTACTTC	CASSGTGTITETQYF
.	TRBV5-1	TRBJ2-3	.	TGCGCCAGCACCTCTTTGGAGAGTACAGATACGCAGTATTTT	CASTSLESTDTQYF
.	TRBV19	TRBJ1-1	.	TGTGCCACCCTTCGAGGGGCGGGAGACTCAGAAGCTTTCTTT	CATLRGAGDSEAFF
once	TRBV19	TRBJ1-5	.	TGTGCCAGTAGTACCCCTAATCAGCCCCAGCATTTT	CASSTPNQPQHF
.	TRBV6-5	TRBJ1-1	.	TGTGCCAGCAGGACTTCAGTAAACACTGAAGCTTTCTTT	CASRTSVNTEAFF
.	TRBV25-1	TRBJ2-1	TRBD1	TGTGCCAGCAGTGAATTCAGGACAGGGGGAGCCTACAATGAGCAGTTCTTC	CASSEFRTGGAYNEQFF
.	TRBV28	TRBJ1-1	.	TGTGCCAGCAGTTTATGGGGCCAGGGCCGGAACACTGAAGCTTTCTTT	CASSLWGQGRNTEAFF
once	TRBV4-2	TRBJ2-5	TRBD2	TGTGCCAGCAGCCAAGATCTCGCGGGGGGGCTCGAGACCCAGTACTTC	CASSQDLAGGLETQYF
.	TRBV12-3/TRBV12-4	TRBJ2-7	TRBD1	TGTGCCAGCGCCGGGACAGGGTCGTTGGTCGGGTACTTC	CASAGTGSLVGYF
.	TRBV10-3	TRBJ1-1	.	TGTGCCATCAGTTCCCAGGGGATGAACACTGAAGCTTTCTTT	CAISSQGMNTEAFF